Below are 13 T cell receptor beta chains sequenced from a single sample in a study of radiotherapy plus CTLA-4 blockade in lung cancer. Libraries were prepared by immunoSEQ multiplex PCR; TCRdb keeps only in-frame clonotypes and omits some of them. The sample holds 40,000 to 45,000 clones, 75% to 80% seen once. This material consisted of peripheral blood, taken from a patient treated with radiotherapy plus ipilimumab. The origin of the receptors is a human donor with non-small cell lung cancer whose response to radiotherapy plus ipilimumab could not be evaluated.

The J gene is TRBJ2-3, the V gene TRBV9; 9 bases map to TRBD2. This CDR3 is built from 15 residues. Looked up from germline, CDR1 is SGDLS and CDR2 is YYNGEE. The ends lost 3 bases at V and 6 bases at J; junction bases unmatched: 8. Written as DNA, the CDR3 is TGTGCCAGCAGCGCCGTAGCGGGGGCAGTGGATACGCAGTATTTT. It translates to CASSAVAGAVDTQYF.

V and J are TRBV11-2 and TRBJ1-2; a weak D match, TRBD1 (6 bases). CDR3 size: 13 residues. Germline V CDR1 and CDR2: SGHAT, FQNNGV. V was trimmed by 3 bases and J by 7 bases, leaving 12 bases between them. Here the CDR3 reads CASSFYRDGGYTF. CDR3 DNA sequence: TGTGCCAGCAGCTTCTACAGGGATGGTGGCTACACCTTC.

CDR3 nucleotide sequence: TGTGCCAGCAGCCAAGAAGGGGGTGAGACCCAGTACTTC. It codes for CASSQEGGETQYF. The J gene is TRBJ2-5, the V gene TRBV14; a possible D gene is TRBD1 (6 bases). CDR3 length: 13 residues. The V end was cut by 0 bases, the J end by 5 bases, with 7 bases between. CDR1 and CDR2 from the germline V gene are SGHDN and FVKESK.

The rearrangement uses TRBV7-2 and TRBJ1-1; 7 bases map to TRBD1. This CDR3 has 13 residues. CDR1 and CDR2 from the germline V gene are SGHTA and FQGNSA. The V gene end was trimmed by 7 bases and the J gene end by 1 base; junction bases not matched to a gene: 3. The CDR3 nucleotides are TGTGCCAGCACTCGACAGGGGAACACTGAAGCTTTCTTT. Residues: CASTRQGNTEAFF.

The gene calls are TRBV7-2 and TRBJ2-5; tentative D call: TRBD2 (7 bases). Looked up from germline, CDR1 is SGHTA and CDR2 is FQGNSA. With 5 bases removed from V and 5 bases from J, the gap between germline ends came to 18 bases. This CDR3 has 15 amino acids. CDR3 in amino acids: CASSPQRGGGETQYF. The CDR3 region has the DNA TGTGCCAGCAGCCCCCAGAGGGGAGGGGGGGAGACCCAGTACTTC. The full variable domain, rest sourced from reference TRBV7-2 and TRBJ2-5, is GAGVSQSPSNKVTEKGKDVELRCDPISGHTALYWYRQSLGQGLEFLIYFQGNSAPDKSGLPSDRFSAERTGGSVSTLTIQRTQQEDSAVYLCASSPQRGGGETQYFGPGTRLLVL.

The CDR3 reads CASEQGLNTEAFF. In DNA, the CDR3 is TGTGCCAGCGAACAGGGGCTGAACACTGAAGCTTTCTTT. The rearrangement uses TRBV2 and TRBJ1-1; 7 bases match TRBD1. The V gene end was trimmed by 8 bases and the J gene end by 0 bases; junction bases not matched to a gene: 3. This CDR3 is 13 amino acids long. CDR1 and CDR2 from the germline V gene are SNHLY and FYNNEI.

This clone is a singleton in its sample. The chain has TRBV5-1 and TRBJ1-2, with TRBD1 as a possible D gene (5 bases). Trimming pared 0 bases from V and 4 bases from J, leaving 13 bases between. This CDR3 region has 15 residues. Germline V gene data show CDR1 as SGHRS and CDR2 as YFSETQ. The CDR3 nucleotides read TGCGCCAGCAGCTTGGCTGGGGCGCGCGGCTATGGCTACACCTTC. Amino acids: CASSLAGARGYGYTF.

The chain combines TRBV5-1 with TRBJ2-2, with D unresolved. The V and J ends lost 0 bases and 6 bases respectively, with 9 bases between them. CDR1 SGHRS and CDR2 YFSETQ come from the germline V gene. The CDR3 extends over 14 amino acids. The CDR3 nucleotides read TGCGCCAGCAGCTTGGCCGGTAGCCCCGGGGAGCTGTTTTTT. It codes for CASSLAGSPGELFF.

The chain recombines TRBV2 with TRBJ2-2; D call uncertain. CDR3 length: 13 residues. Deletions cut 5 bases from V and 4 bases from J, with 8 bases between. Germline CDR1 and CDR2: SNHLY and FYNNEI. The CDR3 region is CASSPFLTGELFF. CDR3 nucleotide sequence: TGTGCCAGCAGTCCGTTCCTCACCGGGGAGCTGTTTTTT.

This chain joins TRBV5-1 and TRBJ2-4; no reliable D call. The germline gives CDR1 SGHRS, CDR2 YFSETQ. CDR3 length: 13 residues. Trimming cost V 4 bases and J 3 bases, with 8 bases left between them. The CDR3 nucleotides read TGCGCCAGCAGCCATGGCGGCAAAAACATTCAGTACTTC. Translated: CASSHGGKNIQYF. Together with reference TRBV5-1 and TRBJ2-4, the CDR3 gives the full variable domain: KAGVTQTPRYLIKTRGQQVTLSCSPISGHRSVSWYQQTPGQGLQFLFEYFSETQRNKGNFPGRFSGRQFSNSRSEMNVSTLELGDSALYLCASSHGGKNIQYFGAGTRLSVL.

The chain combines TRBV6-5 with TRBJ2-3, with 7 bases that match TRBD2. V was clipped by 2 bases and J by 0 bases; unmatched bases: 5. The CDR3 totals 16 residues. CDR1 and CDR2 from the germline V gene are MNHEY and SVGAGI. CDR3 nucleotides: TGTGCCAGCAGTTACGGCAGCGGGGCTAGCACAGATACGCAGTATTTT. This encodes CASSYGSGASTDTQYF.

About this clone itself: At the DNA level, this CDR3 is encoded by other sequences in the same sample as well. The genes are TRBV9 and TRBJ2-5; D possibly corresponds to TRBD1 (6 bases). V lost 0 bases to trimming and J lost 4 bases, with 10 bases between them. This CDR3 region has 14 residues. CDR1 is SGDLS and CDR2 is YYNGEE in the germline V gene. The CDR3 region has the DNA TGTGCCAGCAGCGTAGGTGGGGGCGGAGAGACCCAGTACTTC. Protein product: CASSVGGGGETQYF.

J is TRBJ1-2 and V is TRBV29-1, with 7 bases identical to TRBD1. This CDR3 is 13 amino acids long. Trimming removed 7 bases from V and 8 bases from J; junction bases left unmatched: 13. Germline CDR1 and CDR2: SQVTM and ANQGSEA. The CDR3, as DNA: TGCAGCGCCTTGGGACAGACAACGACAGGCTACACCTTC. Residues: CSALGQTTTGYTF.